A single sample gave rise to the 10 T cell receptor beta chains below, sequenced in a study of blood T cells in healthy people across ages. Next came a second PCR, run for about 7 to 12 cycles, which used a sample-barcoded 5' primer along with a J-beta primer mix. TCRdb called the 5' RACE reads again in MiXCR, with one record for every CDR3 protein. Here the sample spans hundreds of thousands of distinct CDR3 sequences, about a quarter being singletons. This same sample was also taken into another study, of T cells of mothers and their children.

Sequencing was done on a sample of blood. These receptors were obtained from a boy between 10 and 17 years old in good health.

The gene calls are TRBV25-1 and TRBJ1-5; 9 nucleotides agree with TRBD1. The J segment lost 3 bases and the V segment lost 2 bases, leaving 5 bases of the junction unmatched. The germline V gene encodes CDR1 MGHDK and CDR2 SYGVNS. CDR3 length: 16 residues. The CDR3 loop reads CASSEAGTGLNQPQHF. DNA for the CDR3: TGTGCCAGCAGTGAAGCCGGGACAGGGCTCAATCAGCCCCAGCATTTT.

This clonotype appeared many times. The rearrangement joins TRBV19 to TRBJ2-5; 10 bases map to TRBD2. The CDR3 has 13 amino acids. Trimming removed 10 bases from V and 2 bases from J; junction bases left unmatched: 4. Germline V gives CDR1 LNHDA, CDR2 SQIVND (reference sequence). CDR3 sequence (DNA): TGTGCCAACGGACTAGCGGCGCAAGAGACCCAGTACTTC. Translating it yields CANGLAAQETQYF.

This sequence joins TRBV28 and TRBJ1-3; D not certain. V dropped 5 bases and J dropped 3 bases, with 17 bases sitting between them. The CDR3 sequence is 16 residues long. Germline CDR1 is MDHEN and CDR2 is SYDVKM. This chain's CDR3 is CASSIWTGGYGNTIYF. The CDR3 DNA reads as TGTGCCAGCAGTATCTGGACCGGAGGTTATGGAAACACCATATATTTT.

The chain uses TRBV29-1 and TRBJ1-2; 7 bases are a match to TRBD1. Germline loops: CDR1 SQVTM, CDR2 ANQGSEA. Germline trimming cut 0 bases from V and 5 bases from J; bases unmatched to any gene: 3. This CDR3 has 13 amino acids. CDR3 bases: TGCAGCGTTGAAGAGACAGGGTTGTATGGCTACACCTTC. Translating gives CSVEETGLYGYTF.

This clonotype was picked up many times. The chain is built from TRBV4-1 and TRBJ2-1, with 7 bases matching TRBD1. V dropped 3 bases and J dropped 3; count of bases not matched to a gene: 8. CDR1 and CDR2 from the germline V gene are MGHRA and YSYEKL. The CDR3 sequence is 16 residues long. CDR3 nucleotides: TGCGCCAGCAGCCATGATGACAGGGCACACTACAATGAGCAGTTCTTC. It yields the protein CASSHDDRAHYNEQFF.

The rearrangement links TRBV5-1 to TRBJ1-1; D uncertain. The CDR3 is made up of 15 amino acids. Germline values: CDR1 SGHRS, CDR2 YFSETQ. V was clipped by 0 bases and J by 5 bases, with 14 bases between them. The CDR3 region has the DNA TGCGCCAGCAGCTTGGGGAAGAGGGTTCGGACTGAAGCTTTCTTT. Its protein is CASSLGKRVRTEAFF.

The CDR3 region is CSARKTGGNYGYTF. Written as DNA, the CDR3 is TGCAGTGCTAGGAAGACAGGGGGCAACTATGGCTACACCTTC. The chain is built from TRBV20-1 and TRBJ1-2, with TRBD1 matching over 10 bases. This CDR3 comprises 14 residues. V dropped 3 bases and J dropped 2; count of bases not matched to a gene: 3. Germline V gene lookup returns CDR1 DFQATT and CDR2 SNEGSKA (reference sequence).

In its sample, this clonotype was seen a few times. The rearrangement links TRBV29-1 to TRBJ1-4; 10 bases map to TRBD1. The V segment lost 6 bases and the J segment 7 bases; nucleotides outside the gene matches: 5. Germline-derived CDR1 and CDR2 are SQVTM and ANQGSEA. The CDR3 sequence is 13 residues long. The CDR3 bases are TGCAGCGTCGGGACAGGGGAGGGTGAAAAACTGTTTTTT. It encodes CSVGTGEGEKLFF.

The CDR3 nucleotides are TGTGCCTGGAGTTCAGACACTTACTCCTACGAGCAGTACTTC. Residues: CAWSSDTYSYEQYF. The chain uses TRBV30 and TRBJ2-5, with D unresolved. The J call may be faulty, since TRBJ2-7 better matches the DNA end. This CDR3 spans 14 amino acids. Germline-derived CDR1 and CDR2 are GTSNPN and SVGIG (reference sequence).

This clonotype was counted only a few times. V usage is TRBV12-3 or TRBV12-4 and J usage is TRBJ2-5; 7 bases agree with TRBD2. The length of the CDR3 is 13 residues. The J segment lost 5 bases and the V segment lost 7 bases, leaving 7 bases of the junction unmatched. The CDR3 loop is CASTSWGGETQYF. The CDR3 region has the DNA TGTGCCAGCACCAGCTGGGGGGGGGAGACCCAGTACTTC.